The 6 T cell receptor beta chains given below trace back to one sample, sequenced in a study of tumor-infiltrating lymphocytes in oesophageal squamous cell carcinoma. TCRdb re-called the PCR reads with MiXCR, one entry per CDR3 protein. The sample shows some 14,000 distinct CDR3 sequences, around half of them seen only once. The sequencing sample was made of blood. These receptors all come from a male donor with esophageal squamous cell carcinoma.

This clonotype showed up just a few times. V usage is TRBV7-8 and J usage is TRBJ2-1, with a possible D match to TRBD2 (7 bases). V dropped 4 bases and J dropped 4 bases, with 17 bases sitting between them. CDR3 length equals 16 residues. The V gene's germline CDR1 is SGHVS and CDR2 FQNEAQ. DNA of the CDR3: TGTGCCAGCAGCTGGGGGGGCGGGACCTCTTACAATGAGCAGTTCTTC. Translated, it gives CASSWGGGTSYNEQFF.

The CDR3: CSARSAWGSGLDQETQYF. DNA for the CDR3: TGCAGTGCTAGATCTGCGTGGGGGTCAGGACTAGACCAAGAGACCCAGTACTTC. The chain is built from TRBV20-1 and TRBJ2-5; 7 nucleotides align to TRBD2. The CDR3 is 18 amino acids. Germline values: CDR1 DFQATT, CDR2 SNEGSKA (reference sequence). The trim removed 2 bases at V and 0 bases at J, leaving 15 bases unmatched.

This rearrangement joins TRBV7-3 to TRBJ2-1, with 7 bases identical to TRBD2. The end of the DNA aligns better with TRBJ2-5, so the J call may be wrong. There are 14 residues in the CDR3. Per germline, CDR1 SGHTA and CDR2 FQGTGA. The CDR3 DNA follows: TGTGCCAGCAGCTACACCGCGGGAGAAGAGACCCAGTACTTC. It yields the protein CASSYTAGEETQYF.

This clonotype was observed at least ten times. The chain combines TRBV19 with TRBJ2-5; D call uncertain. The J call may be faulty, since TRBJ2-7 better matches the DNA end. Germline loops: CDR1 LNHDA, CDR2 SQIVND (reference sequence). The CDR3 totals 13 residues. The CDR3 reads CASSIAANYEQYF. DNA for the CDR3: TGTGCCAGTAGTATAGCAGCAAATTACGAGCAGTACTTC.

This chain joins TRBV7-2 and TRBJ2-5, with D possibly being TRBD1 (5 bases). The CDR3 covers 14 residues. The germline CDR1 and CDR2 sequences are SGHTA and FQGNSA. V was trimmed by 5 bases and J by 12 bases, leaving 22 bases between them. CDR3 bases: TGTGCCAGCAGCCATGACAGCTTCACAGATACGAAGTACTTC. This translates into CASSHDSFTDTKYF.

The rearrangement joins TRBV7-2 to TRBJ2-5, with TRBD1 matching 9 bases. Germline lookup yields CDR1 SGHTA and CDR2 FQGNSA. This CDR3 comprises 16 residues. The junction had 5 bases not matched to a gene; V was cut back by 1 base and J by 2 bases. Here the CDR3 DNA reads TGTGCCAGCAGCTTAGGGGCCGGGACAGGGCAAGAGACCCAGTACTTC. Its protein is CASSLGAGTGQETQYF.